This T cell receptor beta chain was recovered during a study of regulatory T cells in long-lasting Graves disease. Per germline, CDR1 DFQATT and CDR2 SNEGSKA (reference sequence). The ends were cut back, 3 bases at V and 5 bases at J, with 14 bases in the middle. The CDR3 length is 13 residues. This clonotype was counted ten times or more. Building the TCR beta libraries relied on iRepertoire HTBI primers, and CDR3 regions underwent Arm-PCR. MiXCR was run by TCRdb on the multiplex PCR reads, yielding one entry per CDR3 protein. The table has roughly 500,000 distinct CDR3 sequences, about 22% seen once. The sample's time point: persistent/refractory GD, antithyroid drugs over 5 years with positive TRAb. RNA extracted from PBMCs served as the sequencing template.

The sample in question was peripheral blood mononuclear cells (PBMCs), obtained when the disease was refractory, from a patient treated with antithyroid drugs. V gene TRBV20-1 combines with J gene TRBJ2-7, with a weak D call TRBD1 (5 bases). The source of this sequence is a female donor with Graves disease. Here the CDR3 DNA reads TGCAGTGCTAGGGACAAGTGGAGTGACGAGCAGTACTTC. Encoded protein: CSARDKWSDEQYF.